The next 32 T cell receptor beta chains were all read from a single sample in a study of T-cell memory formation after mild COVID-19. From the 5' RACE reads, TCRdb called clonotypes with MiXCR, one entry per CDR3 protein. The sample comprises tens of thousands of distinct CDR3 sequences, roughly an eighth of which are singletons, and about 24% rests with the top ten. Material: PBMCs or a T cell subset sorted from them (not recorded which). The receptor source for this set is a man aged 18 to 35 who had mild COVID-19 (a few samples of this study predate the infection). Cell type and time point are not known.

This clonotype appeared a few times. The rearrangement joins TRBV6-5 to TRBJ2-7; 12 positions agree with TRBD1. Trimming cost V 7 bases and J 6 bases; bases outside gene matches: 10. The CDR3 extends over 15 amino acids. From germline, CDR1 is MNHEY and CDR2 SVGAGI. CDR3 sequence reads: CASTAQGQGAGEQYF. CDR3 DNA: TGTGCCAGCACCGCCCAGGGACAGGGGGCCGGCGAGCAGTACTTC.

The J gene is TRBJ2-1, the V gene TRBV24-1, with a possible D match to TRBD2 (7 bases). V dropped 12 bases and J dropped 9 bases, with 17 bases sitting between them. CDR1 and CDR2 (germline): KGHDR, SFDVKD. CDR3 size: 12 residues. This chain's CDR3 is CALGGDTSEQFF. The CDR3 DNA follows: TGTGCCCTAGGGGGGGACACCAGTGAGCAGTTCTTC.

This clonotype was seen a handful of times. The chain couples TRBV21-1 to TRBJ1-6; the table gives TRBD1 as D, unverified against the DNA. TRBV21-1 is a pseudogene segment. The CDR3 loop spans 15 amino acids. The CDR3 DNA is TGTGCCAGCAGCAAAGAGGACAGGGGGAATTCACCCCTCCACTTT. This gives the protein CASSKEDRGNSPLHF.

The rearrangement links TRBV7-2 to TRBJ2-3, with D perhaps TRBD2 (6 bases). Germline V gene data show CDR1 as SGHTA and CDR2 as FQGNSA. Trimming pared 5 bases from V and 1 base from J, leaving 16 bases between. The CDR3 runs 16 residues. The DNA of the CDR3 is TGTGCCAGCAGCCCAGTGGGGGGTAGGGGCACAGATACGCAGTATTTT. Residues: CASSPVGGRGTDTQYF.

A few counts support this clonotype. The chain combines TRBV27 with TRBJ1-6; no clear D gene. Germline CDR1 and CDR2: MNHEY and SMNVEV (reference sequence). V was shortened by 1 base and J by 0 bases, with 7 bases between the two germline ends. There are 16 residues in the CDR3. CDR3 coding DNA: TGTGCCAGCAGTTTATTGGGGAGCTCCTATAATTCACCCCTCCACTTT. It is translated as CASSLLGSSYNSPLHF.

This clonotype was picked up a small number of times. The rearrangement links TRBV5-1 to TRBJ1-2; D might be TRBD1 (5 bases). The CDR3 is 14 residues long. Germline V gives CDR1 SGHRS, CDR2 YFSETQ. The ends were cut back, 4 bases at V and 4 bases at J, with 14 bases in the middle. CDR3 protein: CASSARDASYGYTF. CDR3 sequence (DNA): TGCGCCAGCAGCGCGCGGGACGCTAGCTATGGCTACACCTTC.

V and J are TRBV3-1 and TRBJ1-4; D remains unclear. Germline loops: CDR1 LGHDT, CDR2 YNNKEL (reference sequence). There are 14 residues in the CDR3. Trimming stripped 4 bases from V and 3 bases from J, with 9 bases between. CDR3 nucleotides: TGTGCCAGCAGCCCGACCCATTCTAATGAAAAACTGTTTTTT. It translates to CASSPTHSNEKLFF.

This clonotype turned up a few times. This rearrangement joins TRBV4-1 to TRBJ1-2; D is undetermined. Trimming took off 0 bases at V and 4 bases at J, with 9 bases between the two ends. The CDR3 spans 14 residues. From germline, CDR1 is MGHRA and CDR2 YSYEKL. The CDR3 region has the DNA TGCGCCAGCAGCCAAGATCCCGGTAGCTATGGCTACACCTTC. Its protein is CASSQDPGSYGYTF.

This clonotype was counted ten times or more. V and J are TRBV5-1 and TRBJ1-4; 8 bases align to TRBD1. This CDR3 contains 15 residues. Germline CDR1 and CDR2: SGHRS and YFSETQ. With V trimmed by 0 bases and J by 5 bases, 3 bases remained unmatched. The CDR3 DNA reads TGCGCCAGCAGCTTGGGACAGGGGAGCAATGAAAAACTGTTTTTT. Translation gives CASSLGQGSNEKLFF.

This chain joins TRBV5-4 and TRBJ2-2; 7 bases are shared with TRBD1. V dropped 2 bases and J dropped 5; count of bases not matched to a gene: 9. Germline V gene lookup returns CDR1 SGHNT and CDR2 YYREEE (reference sequence). The CDR3 length is 16 residues. In DNA form, the CDR3 reads TGTGCCAGCAGCTTCCCGGACAGGAACCCGACCGGGGAGCTGTTTTTT. Amino acids: CASSFPDRNPTGELFF.

The sample holds many counts of this clonotype. This chain uses TRBV7-3 with TRBJ2-7; D call uncertain. This CDR3 comprises 14 residues. Germline CDR1 SGHTA, CDR2 FQGTGA. V was cut by 5 bases and J by 6 bases, with 17 bases left in between. CDR3 residues: CASSRYTKSVEQYF. CDR3 coding DNA: TGTGCCAGCAGCCGTTATACGAAATCGGTCGAGCAGTACTTC.

This clonotype was observed a handful of times. The rearrangement links TRBV5-1 to TRBJ2-5; D gene uncertain. The germline CDR1 and CDR2 sequences are SGHRS and YFSETQ. Trimming took 0 bases from V and 5 from J, leaving 5 bases between them. The CDR3 runs 12 residues. CDR3: CASSLVGETQYF. CDR3 sequence (DNA): TGCGCCAGCAGCTTGGTAGGGGAGACCCAGTACTTC.

This clonotype is labeled medium-sized. CDR3 protein: CASSLDHTGELFF. The CDR3 coding sequence is TGCGCCAGCAGCTTGGACCACACCGGGGAGCTGTTTTTT. The chain couples TRBV5-1 to TRBJ2-2; D gene ambiguous. Germline assignment: CDR1 SGHRS and CDR2 YFSETQ. Trimming cost V 0 bases and J 3 bases, with 3 bases left between them. This CDR3 is built from 13 residues. The full variable domain, in which reference TRBV5-1 and TRBJ2-2 provide the parts outside the CDR3, is KAGVTQTPRYLIKTRGQQVTLSCSPISGHRSVSWYQQTPGQGLQFLFEYFSETQRNKGNFPGRFSGRQFSNSRSEMNVSTLELGDSALYLCASSLDHTGELFFGEGSRLTVL.

In its sample, this clonotype was seen a few times. DNA for the CDR3: TGCAGCGTTGATCGGGGACGCGGTAACACTGAAGCTTTCTTT. Encoded protein: CSVDRGRGNTEAFF. The V and J genes are TRBV29-1 and TRBJ1-1, with a possible D match to TRBD1 (5 bases). The CDR3 is 14 amino acids. Germline lookup yields CDR1 SQVTM and CDR2 ANQGSEA. Trimming took 3 bases from V and 2 from J, leaving 13 bases between them.

The V and J genes are TRBV20-1 and TRBJ2-3; 10 bases line up with TRBD1. From germline, CDR1 is DFQATT and CDR2 SNEGSKA (reference sequence). The CDR3 is made up of 14 amino acids. CDR3 sequence reads: CTWDRGLDTDTQYF. The CDR3 DNA sequence: TGCACCTGGGACAGGGGCCTCGACACAGATACGCAGTATTTT.

The chain links TRBV27 to TRBJ1-1, with TRBD1 as a possible D gene (5 bases). The V end was cut by 3 bases, the J end by 11 bases, with 16 bases between. Per germline, CDR1 MNHEY and CDR2 SMNVEV (reference sequence). The CDR3 runs to 13 residues. The CDR3 region is CASSLVLGAVAFF. The CDR3, as DNA: TGTGCCAGCAGTTTGGTACTCGGGGCCGTGGCTTTCTTT.

This clonotype is labeled as medium-sized. This chain uses TRBV20-1 with TRBJ2-3, with 9 bases identical to TRBD1. J was trimmed by 1 base and V by 6 bases; bases with no gene match: 5. The CDR3 length is 14 residues. Germline CDR1 reads DFQATT; CDR2 reads SNEGSKA (reference sequence). The CDR3: CSANRGLGTDTQYF. For the CDR3, the DNA is TGCAGTGCAAACAGGGGGCTGGGCACAGATACGCAGTATTTT.

This clonotype was observed at least ten times. The chain links TRBV16 to TRBJ2-5; weak D call: TRBD2 (6 bases). Trimming took 0 bases from V and 7 from J, leaving 12 bases between them. This CDR3 spans 14 amino acids. Germline CDR1 is KGHSY and CDR2 is FQNENV. DNA of the CDR3: TGTGCCAGCAGCCAATCAGGAGGGTCCGGGACCCAGTACTTC. This sequence encodes CASSQSGGSGTQYF.

This clonotype was observed many times. The chain carries TRBV4-3 and TRBJ2-6; TRBD2 is a possible D gene (5 bases). The CDR3 is 16 amino acids. Germline assignment: CDR1 LGHNA and CDR2 YSLEER. Trimming cost V 1 base and J 4 bases, with 11 bases left between them. The CDR3: CASSQVRETGANVLTF. The CDR3 coding sequence is TGCGCCAGCAGCCAAGTGAGGGAAACAGGGGCCAACGTCCTGACTTTC.

As for this clonotype: One end of the junction fails to match germline, which may point to a read error. V gene TRBV20-1 combines with J gene TRBJ2-1; 7 bases align to TRBD2. Germline V gene sequence: CDR1 DFQATT, CDR2 SNEGSKA (reference sequence). The CDR3 contains 10 residues. In DNA form, the CDR3 reads TGTGGGACTACTGGCAATGAGCAGTTCTTC. This codes for CGTTGNEQFF.

The chain carries TRBV7-9 and TRBJ2-3, with D perhaps matching TRBD1 (6 bases). V was clipped by 5 bases and J by 4 bases, with 13 bases between them. Germline V CDR1 and CDR2: SEHNR, FQNEAQ (reference sequence). The CDR3 loop spans 14 amino acids. CDR3 in DNA: TGTGCCAGCAGCCCCGAACAGGGCCCAGATACGCAGTATTTT. This encodes CASSPEQGPDTQYF.

This clonotype showed up many times. This chain links TRBV12-3 or TRBV12-4 with TRBJ2-7; either TRBD1 or TRBD2 may fit D (6 bases each). This CDR3 spans 13 amino acids. V lost 7 bases and J 6 bases, leaving 16 bases between the germline ends. CDR3 loop: CASTRGRGGEQYF. DNA for the CDR3: TGTGCCAGCACCCGTGGCAGGGGAGGCGAGCAGTACTTC.

The chain couples TRBV7-9 to TRBJ1-1; D not resolved. V was pared by 5 bases and J by 4 bases, with 14 bases between. The CDR3 extends over 14 amino acids. From germline, CDR1 is SEHNR and CDR2 FQNEAQ (reference sequence). The CDR3 sequence: CASSPQVFGTEAFF. The CDR3 region has the DNA TGTGCCAGCAGCCCCCAGGTGTTCGGCACTGAAGCTTTCTTT.

The chain uses TRBV20-1 and TRBJ1-6, with D hard to call. CDR3 size: 12 residues. The germline V gene encodes CDR1 DFQATT and CDR2 SNEGSKA (reference sequence). Trimming left V 3 bases short and J 8 bases short, with 8 bases between. The CDR3 protein is CSASTRYSPLHF. DNA for the CDR3: TGCAGTGCTAGCACCAGGTATTCACCCCTCCACTTT.

This clonotype came up many times. J is TRBJ2-1 and V is TRBV24-1; no clear D. V lost 2 bases, J lost 3 bases, and 7 bases lay in between. Germline CDR1 is KGHDR and CDR2 is SFDVKD. The CDR3 contains 14 residues. CDR3 in amino acids: CATSDSGDYNEQFF. DNA of the CDR3: TGTGCCACCAGTGATTCAGGAGACTACAATGAGCAGTTCTTC.

This clonotype has a count of ten or more. The chain combines TRBV12-3 or TRBV12-4 with TRBJ2-5; TRBD1 or TRBD2 may be the D gene (5 bases each). V was clipped by 6 bases and J by 2 bases, with 13 bases between them. The length of the CDR3 is 14 residues. The DNA of the CDR3 is TGTGCCAGCAGCCGGCAGGGACCTCAAGAGACCCAGTACTTC. Its translation is CASSRQGPQETQYF.

The chain combines TRBV7-2 with TRBJ2-4, with a weak D call TRBD2 (6 bases). Trimming pared 2 bases from V and 8 bases from J, leaving 25 bases between. From germline, CDR1 is SGHTA and CDR2 FQGNSA. The CDR3 is 18 amino acids. The CDR3 nucleotides read TGTGCCAGCAGCTTACGGGGCTTGGTTCGGGGGTACTCGGACATTCAGTACTTC. Its protein product is CASSLRGLVRGYSDIQYF.

The genes are TRBV5-1 and TRBJ1-4; the D gene is possibly TRBD1 (6 bases). Per germline, CDR1 SGHRS and CDR2 YFSETQ. The CDR3 consists of 15 residues. The ends were cut back, 0 bases at V and 6 bases at J, with 12 bases in the middle. DNA of the CDR3: TGCGCCAGCAGCTTGGTCGGGCAGGGGTATGAAAAACTGTTTTTT. Protein sequence: CASSLVGQGYEKLFF.

This clonotype was recorded many times. This chain links TRBV9 with TRBJ2-5, with D uncertain. CDR3 length: 12 residues. CDR1 is SGDLS and CDR2 is YYNGEE in the germline V gene. Trimming took 0 bases from V and 5 from J, leaving 5 bases between them. The CDR3 region is CASSVADETQYF. CDR3 bases: TGTGCCAGCAGCGTAGCTGACGAGACCCAGTACTTC. Variable domain in full (rest from reference TRBV9 and TRBJ2-5): DSGVTQTPKHLITATGQRVTLRCSPRSGDLSVYWYQQSLDQGLQFLIQYYNGEERAKGNILERFSAQQFPDLHSELNLSSLELGDSALYFCASSVADETQYFGPGTRLLVL.

This chain joins TRBV30 and TRBJ2-1, with 9 bases aligning to TRBD2. Trimming cost V 2 bases and J 4 bases; bases outside gene matches: 3. This CDR3 spans 14 amino acids. From germline, CDR1 is GTSNPN and CDR2 SVGIG (reference sequence). The CDR3 DNA reads TGTGCCTGGAGTCCTGCGGGGGGGTACAATGAGCAGTTCTTC. Translated, it gives CAWSPAGGYNEQFF.

V gene TRBV7-9 combines with J gene TRBJ2-7; 11 bases agree with TRBD2. Germline values: CDR1 SEHNR, CDR2 FQNEAQ (reference sequence). The CDR3 covers 15 residues. With 2 bases clipped from V and 0 bases from J, the junction kept 0 bases outside the gene matches. CDR3 nucleotides: TGTGCCAGCAGCTTACTAGCGGGGGGCTCCTACGAGCAGTACTTC. It is translated as CASSLLAGGSYEQYF. The full variable domain, rest sourced from reference TRBV7-9 and TRBJ2-7, is DTGVSQNPRHKITKRGQNVTFRCDPISEHNRLYWYRQTLGQGPEFLTYFQNEAQLEKSRLLSDRFSAERPKGSFSTLEIQRTEQGDSAMYLCASSLLAGGSYEQYFGPGTRLTVT.

This clonotype was seen only a few times. The rearrangement links TRBV3-1 to TRBJ1-2; D gene uncertain. The CDR3 covers 15 residues. The V gene's germline CDR1 is LGHDT and CDR2 YNNKEL (reference sequence). The germline V and J ends were trimmed by 4 bases and 0 bases, with 12 bases remaining between them. The CDR3 DNA reads TGTGCCAGCAGCCCACGGACGGAGCCTAACTATGGCTACACCTTC. The encoded protein is CASSPRTEPNYGYTF.